This TCR beta chain was retrieved from a study of blood T cell repertoires in COVID-19. Across the study: Donors in the United States, Italy and Spain gave samples during acute or convalescent COVID-19. Sample material is recorded as cDNA or gDNA derived from T cells, B-cell-depleted T cells, or PBMCs.

Authors' data handling: Cell counts per sample came from amplifying reference gene primers. The protocol was immunoSEQ multiplex PCR, while the TCRdb copy is restricted to in-frame clones and leaves out a portion. D and trimming come from the DNA, and the V and J calls and clone size come from that table. The table records some 180,000 clones, about 83% of them present only once. V lost 4 bases to trimming and J lost 10 bases, with 20 bases between them. The CDR3 sequence is 16 residues long. Per the germline V gene, CDR1 is SNHLY and CDR2 is FYNNEI. The receptor was derived from an elderly woman with acute or convalescent COVID-19. Sequenced input: peripheral blood. V usage is TRBV2 and J usage is TRBJ1-6; D uncertain. The CDR3 is CASSGGGPQILSPLHF. CDR3 in DNA: TGTGCCAGCAGTGGAGGCGGCCCACAAATTCTGTCACCCCTCCACTTT.